The rows below give T cell receptor beta chains drawn from one sample of a study of OX40 agonist ivuxolimab in advanced cancers. The table came from immunoSEQ multiplex PCR; TCRdb's copy has only in-frame clones and leaves some out. The repertoire consists of tens of thousands of clones, with approximately 88% occurring once and the leading ten covering around 7.8%. The sample here was CD4+ or CD8+ T cells sorted from blood, taken in a trial of the OX40 agonist ivuxolimab. All receptors come from an adult with an advanced solid tumor such as melanoma, head and neck, liver or kidney cancer. Both conserved end residues are part of each CDR3. The D gene is left open where the match is weak. The size of a clone is reported for some rows only, either as once, few or many, or as a class for expanded clones.

j_call,v_call,d_call,clone_size,cdr3_aa,cdr3_nt
TRBJ1-1,TRBV6-6,.,.,CASSYGGNTEAFF,TGTGCCAGCAGCTACGGAGGGAACACTGAAGCTTTCTTT
TRBJ1-1,TRBV12-5,.,.,CASGSRTARTEAFF,TGTGCTAGTGGATCCCGGACAGCCCGCACTGAAGCTTTCTTT
TRBJ1-1,TRBV14,TRBD1,.,CASSQAGTGEAFF,TGTGCCAGCAGCCAGGCGGGGACAGGGGAAGCTTTCTTT
TRBJ1-1,TRBV27,.,.,CASSFDRMNTEAFF,TGTGCCAGCAGTTTCGACAGGATGAACACTGAAGCTTTCTTT
TRBJ2-1,TRBV19,TRBD2,.,CASSLGGGARNEQFF,TGTGCCAGTAGTCTGGGCGGGGGGGCCAGGAATGAGCAGTTCTTC
TRBJ1-1,TRBV10-3,.,.,CAISESPGGRTEAFF,TGTGCCATCAGTGAGTCTCCGGGGGGTAGGACTGAAGCTTTCTTT
TRBJ1-2,TRBV18,.,.,CASSPNIGGYTF,TGTGCCAGCTCACCTAACATCGGAGGCTACACCTTC
TRBJ2-7,TRBV7-8,.,.,CASSLPGMRSYEQYF,TGTGCCAGCAGCTTGCCTGGGATGCGTTCCTACGAGCAGTACTTC
TRBJ2-1,TRBV7-2,TRBD2,.,CASSSTSGKHNEQFF,TGTGCCAGCAGTTCGACTAGCGGGAAACACAATGAGCAGTTCTTC
TRBJ2-7,TRBV21-1,.,.,CASSKGTILSYEQYF,TGTGCCAGCAGCAAGGGAACGATCCTTTCCTACGAGCAGTACTTC
TRBJ1-4,TRBV12-2,.,.,CASRSGDRGTATNEKLFF,TGTGCAAGTCGCTCGGGGGACAGGGGCACGGCAACTAATGAAAAACTGTTTTTT
TRBJ2-7,TRBV5-1,.,few,CASSGRRRDF,TGCGCCAGCTCAGGCCGGAGGAGAGACTTC
TRBJ1-1,TRBV10-3,.,few,CAISAGAVTTEAFF,TGTGCCATCAGTGCCGGGGCCGTGACCACTGAAGCTTTCTTT
TRBJ2-3,TRBV5-4,TRBD2,.,CASSLTSGGSDTQYF,TGTGCCAGCAGCTTGACTAGCGGGGGTTCAGATACGCAGTATTTT
TRBJ2-2,TRBV5-1,.,.,CASSRRIPTGELFF,TGCGCCAGCAGCCGCCGTATCCCAACCGGGGAGCTGTTTTTT